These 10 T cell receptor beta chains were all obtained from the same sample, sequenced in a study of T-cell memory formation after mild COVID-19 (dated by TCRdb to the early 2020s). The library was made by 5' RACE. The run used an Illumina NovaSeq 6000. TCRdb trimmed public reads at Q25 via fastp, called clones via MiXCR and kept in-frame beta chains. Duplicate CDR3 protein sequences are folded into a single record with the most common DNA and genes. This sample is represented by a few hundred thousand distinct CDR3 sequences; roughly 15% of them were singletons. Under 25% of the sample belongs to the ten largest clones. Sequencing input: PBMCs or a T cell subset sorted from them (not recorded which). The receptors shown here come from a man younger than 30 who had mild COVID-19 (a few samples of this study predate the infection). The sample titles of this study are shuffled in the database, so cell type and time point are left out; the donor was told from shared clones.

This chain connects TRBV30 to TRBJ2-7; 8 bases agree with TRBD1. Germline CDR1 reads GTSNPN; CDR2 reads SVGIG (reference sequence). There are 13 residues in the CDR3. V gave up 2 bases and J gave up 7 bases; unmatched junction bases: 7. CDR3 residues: CAWSPQGAREQYF. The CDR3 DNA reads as TGTGCCTGGAGTCCTCAGGGGGCGAGGGAGCAGTACTTC.

In nucleotides, the CDR3 is TGCGCCAGCAGCTTCATCTACGGGCCGCAAGAGACCCAGTACTTC. It is translated as CASSFIYGPQETQYF. The chain has TRBV5-1 and TRBJ2-5; D not certain. Germline V gene sequence: CDR1 SGHRS, CDR2 YFSETQ. V lost 2 bases to trimming and J lost 2 bases, with 13 bases between them. There are 15 residues in the CDR3.

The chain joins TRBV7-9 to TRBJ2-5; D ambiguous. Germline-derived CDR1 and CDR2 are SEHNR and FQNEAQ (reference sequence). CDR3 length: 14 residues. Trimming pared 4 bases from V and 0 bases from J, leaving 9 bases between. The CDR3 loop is CASSYFRDQETQYF. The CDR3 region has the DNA TGTGCCAGCAGCTACTTTCGTGACCAAGAGACCCAGTACTTC.

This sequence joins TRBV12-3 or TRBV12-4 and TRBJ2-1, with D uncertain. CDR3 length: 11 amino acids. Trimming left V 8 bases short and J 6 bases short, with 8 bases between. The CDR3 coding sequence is TGTGCCAGCCGTCTCGCCAATGAGCAGTTCTTC. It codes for CASRLANEQFF.

In DNA form, the CDR3 reads TGTGCCAGCCGGCGGGGCTCTAGCACAGATACGCAGTATTTT. As protein: CASRRGSSTDTQYF. The chain employs TRBV7-2 and TRBJ2-3, with a weak D call TRBD2 (6 bases). Trimming took 8 bases from V and 0 from J, leaving 12 bases between them. Germline loops: CDR1 SGHTA, CDR2 FQGNSA. This CDR3 has 14 residues. Variable domain in full (rest from reference TRBV7-2 and TRBJ2-3): GAGVSQSPSNKVTEKGKDVELRCDPISGHTALYWYRQSLGQGLEFLIYFQGNSAPDKSGLPSDRFSAERTGGSVSTLTIQRTQQEDSAVYLCASRRGSSTDTQYFGPGTRLTVL.

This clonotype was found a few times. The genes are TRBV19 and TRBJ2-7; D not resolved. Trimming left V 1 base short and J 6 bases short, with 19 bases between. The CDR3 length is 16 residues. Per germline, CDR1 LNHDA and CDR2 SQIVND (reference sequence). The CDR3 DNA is TGTGCCAGTAGTATAGCTCTCGAACCCCTCCTTGCCGAGCAGTACTTC. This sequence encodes CASSIALEPLLAEQYF.

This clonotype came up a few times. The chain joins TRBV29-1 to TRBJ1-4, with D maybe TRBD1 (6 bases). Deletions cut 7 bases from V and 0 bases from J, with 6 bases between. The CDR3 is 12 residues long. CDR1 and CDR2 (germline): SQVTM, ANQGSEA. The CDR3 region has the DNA TGCAGCGCAGGGGCAACTAATGAAAAACTGTTTTTT. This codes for CSAGATNEKLFF.

The chain's CDR3 is CASSPISGGADTQYF. In DNA, the CDR3 is TGCGCCAGCAGCCCCATTAGCGGGGGTGCAGATACGCAGTATTTT. The chain has TRBV5-1 and TRBJ2-3; 9 bases agree with TRBD2. The CDR3 runs to 15 residues. J was trimmed by 4 bases and V by 4 bases; bases with no gene match: 7. The germline gives CDR1 SGHRS, CDR2 YFSETQ. Based on the CDR3 plus reference TRBV5-1 and TRBJ2-3, the full variable domain is KAGVTQTPRYLIKTRGQQVTLSCSPISGHRSVSWYQQTPGQGLQFLFEYFSETQRNKGNFPGRFSGRQFSNSRSEMNVSTLELGDSALYLCASSPISGGADTQYFGPGTRLTVL.

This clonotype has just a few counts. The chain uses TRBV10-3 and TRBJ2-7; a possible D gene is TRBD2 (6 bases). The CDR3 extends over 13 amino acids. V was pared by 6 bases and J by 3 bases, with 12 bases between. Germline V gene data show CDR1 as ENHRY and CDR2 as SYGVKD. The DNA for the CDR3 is TGTGCCATCAGCTTCGGGGGAAGCTACGAGCAGTACGTC. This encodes CAISFGGSYEQYV.

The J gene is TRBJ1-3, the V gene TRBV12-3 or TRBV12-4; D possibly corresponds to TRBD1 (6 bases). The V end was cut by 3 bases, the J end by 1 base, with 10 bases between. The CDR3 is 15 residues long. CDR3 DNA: TGTGCCAGCAGTTTGGAGGGGGGGTCTGGAAACACCATATATTTT. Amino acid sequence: CASSLEGGSGNTIYF.